The text below deals with one TCR beta chain. Its antigen is undetermined. The germline V and J ends were trimmed by 4 bases and 5 bases, with 17 bases remaining between them. Germline assignment: CDR1 MGHRA and CDR2 YSYEKL. The CDR3 runs 16 residues. This sample was included in a study of T-cell memory formation after mild COVID-19. As for the study in general: Clusters of TCRs were largely donor specific. Overall study findings and caveats: CD4+ clones that contracted lay mainly in CM and EM; CD8+ ones lay in EMRA.

Libraries for TCRalpha and TCRbeta carried sample barcodes and unique molecular identifiers via 5'RACE. TCRdb called the 5' RACE reads again in MiXCR, with one record for every CDR3 protein. The repertoire has more than 100,000 distinct CDR3 sequences, around 6.3% of them found once; the top ten carry around 2%. Sequencing was performed on PBMCs or a T cell subset sorted from them (not recorded which). The TCR sequence derives from an adult woman who had mild COVID-19 (a few samples of this study predate the infection). Cell type and time point are not known. The chain is built from TRBV4-1 and TRBJ1-4; D gene ambiguous. DNA of the CDR3: TGCGCCAGCAGCCTCGGAGGATCGATGGCGAATGAAAAACTGTTTTTT. It is translated as CASSLGGSMANEKLFF.